A single sample is the source of the 19 T cell receptor beta chains below, sequenced in a study of CD8+CD57+ T cells in acquired aplastic anemia. Sequenced patients had shown CD8+CD57+ cell expansion by flow cytometry. According to the study, genomic DNA was the template for TCR beta VDJ and CDR3 profiling. TCRdb re-called the reads through MiXCR, storing one row per CDR3 protein. The table includes just over 450,000 distinct CDR3 sequences, more than 25% detected once. The sample consisted of sorted CD4+, CD8+, or CD8+CD57+ T cells (not recorded which) from PBMCs. These receptors all come from a human donor with aplastic anemia.

For this clonotype: A clone one base away is much larger, so this may be a read error. The conserved phenylalanine or tryptophan normally closing the CDR3 is absent here, so this likely arose from a read error. This chain joins TRBV20-1 and TRBJ2-5; D remains ambiguous. V lost 0 bases, J lost 0 bases, and 8 bases lay in between. The CDR3 totals 14 residues. Germline CDR1 DFQATT, CDR2 SNEGSKA (reference sequence). CDR3 coding DNA: TGCAGTGCTAGAGATGTACGGTACCAAGAGACCCAGTACCTC. Translating gives CSARDVRYQETQYL.

This clonotype was picked up many times. The chain links TRBV19 to TRBJ2-7, with TRBD1 identical over 9 bases. V shed 6 bases and J 3 bases; nucleotides not matched to a gene: 6. The CDR3 runs 14 residues. CDR1 is LNHDA, CDR2 SQIVND, per germline (reference sequence). This CDR3 is CASSNTGGNYEQYF. CDR3 DNA sequence: TGTGCCAGTAGCAACACAGGGGGCAACTACGAGCAGTACTTC.

This clonotype was observed at least ten times. V usage is TRBV15 and J usage is TRBJ1-1; TRBD1 aligns across 12 bases. The V and J ends lost 11 bases and 2 bases, in that order; junction bases with no gene match: 6. Germline assignment: CDR1 LNHNV and CDR2 YYDKDF (reference sequence). The CDR3 length is 14 residues. The CDR3 protein is CALGTGGLNTEAFF. The CDR3 DNA reads TGTGCCTTGGGGACAGGGGGCTTAAACACTGAAGCTTTCTTT.

Only a few counts were recorded for this clonotype. CDR3 amino acids: CASSRQGPAGELFF. CDR3 in DNA: TGCGCCAGCAGCCGGCAGGGGCCCGCCGGGGAGCTGTTTTTT. This chain links TRBV5-1 with TRBJ2-2, with TRBD1 as a possible D gene (6 bases). Germline CDR1 SGHRS, CDR2 YFSETQ. The CDR3 runs to 14 residues. V shed 4 bases and J shed 6 bases, with 13 bases lying between them.

The rearrangement links TRBV30 to TRBJ1-6; D perhaps matches TRBD1 (6 bases). CDR1 is GTSNPN, CDR2 SVGIG, per germline (reference sequence). Deletions cut 4 bases from V and 9 bases from J, with 16 bases between. The CDR3 is 14 amino acids. The chain's CDR3 is CAWTRQATISPLHF. CDR3 sequence (DNA): TGTGCCTGGACGCGACAGGCAACCATTTCACCCCTCCACTTT.

This chain links TRBV2 with TRBJ2-2; 9 bases line up with TRBD2. The CDR3 extends over 13 amino acids. V lost 11 bases to trimming and J lost 4 bases; unmatched junction nucleotides: 5. Germline V gene data show CDR1 as SNHLY and CDR2 as FYNNEI. The CDR3 coding sequence is TGTGCCGGAGGGACTAGCCGCACCGGGGAGCTGTTTTTT. As protein: CAGGTSRTGELFF.

This clonotype was seen ten or more times. The V gene is TRBV2, the J gene TRBJ1-2; D is uncertain. CDR1 and CDR2 (germline): SNHLY, FYNNEI. The CDR3 contains 14 residues. Trimming took 0 bases from V and 3 from J, leaving 8 bases between them. For the CDR3, the DNA is TGTGCCAGCAGTGAAGCGCGAGAGGACTATGGCTACACCTTC. This encodes CASSEAREDYGYTF.

This clonotype was detected many times. This sequence joins TRBV7-9 and TRBJ1-2; D perhaps matches TRBD1 (5 bases). Germline V gives CDR1 SEHNR, CDR2 FQNEAQ (reference sequence). Trimming shortened V by 0 bases and J by 8 bases, and 13 bases separated the two germline ends. This CDR3 region has 14 residues. In nucleotides, the CDR3 is TGTGCCAGCAGCTTAGCTGGAGGGGTGAAGGGCTACACCTTC. It is translated as CASSLAGGVKGYTF. The full variable domain, its missing parts supplied by reference TRBV7-9 and TRBJ1-2, is DTGVSQNPRHKITKRGQNVTFRCDPISEHNRLYWYRQTLGQGPEFLTYFQNEAQLEKSRLLSDRFSAERPKGSFSTLEIQRTEQGDSAMYLCASSLAGGVKGYTFGSGTRLTVV.

The chain recombines TRBV5-1 with TRBJ2-7, with D uncertain. The last part of the DNA fits TRBJ2-1 better; the J call may be wrong. The CDR3 spans 13 residues. Germline CDR1 and CDR2: SGHRS and YFSETQ. The CDR3 DNA is TGCGCCAGCACGGATGTGATGGCCGGTGAGCAGTTCTTC. Residues: CASTDVMAGEQFF.

The J gene is TRBJ1-2, the V gene TRBV12-3 or TRBV12-4; 7 bases agree with TRBD1. This CDR3 comprises 15 residues. J was trimmed by 4 bases and V by 0 bases; bases with no gene match: 5. The CDR3 nucleotides are TGTGCCAGCAGTTTAGCCCGGGACAGTAGCTATGGCTACACCTTC. It encodes CASSLARDSSYGYTF.

V gene TRBV4-1 combines with J gene TRBJ2-3; a weak D match, TRBD1 (5 bases). The V end was cut by 0 bases, the J end by 2 bases, with 15 bases between. Germline V gene data show CDR1 as MGHRA and CDR2 as YSYEKL. The CDR3 has 17 amino acids. Here the CDR3 DNA reads TGCGCCAGCAGCCAAGAGGGTACTGGGGCGTACACAGATACGCAGTATTTT. Residues: CASSQEGTGAYTDTQYF.

This chain connects TRBV30 to TRBJ1-3; a possible D gene is TRBD1 (5 bases). Germline CDR1 is GTSNPN and CDR2 is SVGIG (reference sequence). The V end lost 1 base, the J end lost 4 bases, and 8 bases lay between the germline ends. The CDR3 spans 13 residues. CDR3 bases: TGTGCCTGGAGTGCCAGGGTGGGAAACACCATATATTTT. Protein: CAWSARVGNTIYF.

This clonotype was counted a few times. The rearrangement links TRBV5-1 to TRBJ2-7, with 7 bases lining up with TRBD1. The CDR3 contains 16 residues. CDR1 SGHRS and CDR2 YFSETQ come from the germline V gene. The ends lost 0 bases at V and 6 bases at J; junction bases unmatched: 12. This chain's CDR3 is CASSLGGLGQLAEQYF. The CDR3 nucleotides read TGCGCCAGCAGCTTGGGGGGGCTGGGACAGCTCGCCGAGCAGTACTTC.

Note on this clonotype: A read error may produce the germline difference seen at one junction end. The chain combines TRBV5-1 with TRBJ2-3, with TRBD2 matching over 8 bases. The germline V gene encodes CDR1 SGHRS and CDR2 YFSETQ. The CDR3 consists of 17 residues. CDR3 loop: CASSLGSLSGSGDTQYF. The DNA for the CDR3 is TGCGCCAGTAGCTTGGGTTCCTTGAGCGGGAGCGGGGATACGCAGTATTTT.

The chain carries TRBV28 and TRBJ1-1, with D unresolved. Germline-derived CDR1 and CDR2 are MDHEN and SYDVKM. V was clipped by 7 bases and J by 2 bases, with 8 bases between them. CDR3 size: 12 residues. Here the CDR3 DNA reads TGTGCCAGCACGGGTTTCAACACTGAAGCTTTCTTT. Translation: CASTGFNTEAFF.

In DNA, the CDR3 is TGCAGTGCTAGTTGGGGGGCTCGGGACACTGAAGCTTTCTTT. Its protein product is CSASWGARDTEAFF. This chain connects TRBV20-1 to TRBJ1-1, with D perhaps matching TRBD1 (6 bases). The CDR3 contains 14 residues. Germline assignment: CDR1 DFQATT and CDR2 SNEGSKA (reference sequence). V dropped 3 bases and J dropped 3 bases, with 14 bases sitting between them.

The chain joins TRBV25-1 to TRBJ1-5, with 8 nucleotides matching TRBD1. Looked up from germline, CDR1 is MGHDK and CDR2 is SYGVNS. V lost 7 bases to trimming and J lost 0 bases; unmatched junction nucleotides: 2. There are 14 residues in the CDR3. DNA of the CDR3: TGTGCCAGCATGGGACAGGATAGCAATCAGCCCCAGCATTTT. Protein product: CASMGQDSNQPQHF.

This clonotype showed up just a few times. The chain has TRBV29-1 and TRBJ1-2, with a possible D match to TRBD1 (5 bases). V shed 4 bases and J shed 4 bases, with 13 bases lying between them. The CDR3 loop spans 13 amino acids. Germline loops: CDR1 SQVTM, CDR2 ANQGSEA. The CDR3 bases are TGCAGCGTTGTTCGGCAGGGAGGCTATGGCTACACCTTC. Protein sequence: CSVVRQGGYGYTF.

V and J are TRBV20-1 and TRBJ1-1, with a tentative D call TRBD1 (5 bases). In germline, CDR1 is DFQATT, CDR2 SNEGSKA (reference sequence). V was clipped by 0 bases and J by 7 bases, with 15 bases between them. The CDR3 runs 14 residues. The CDR3: CSAREQRTLSEAFF. For the CDR3, the DNA is TGCAGTGCTAGAGAACAGAGGACATTAAGTGAAGCTTTCTTT.